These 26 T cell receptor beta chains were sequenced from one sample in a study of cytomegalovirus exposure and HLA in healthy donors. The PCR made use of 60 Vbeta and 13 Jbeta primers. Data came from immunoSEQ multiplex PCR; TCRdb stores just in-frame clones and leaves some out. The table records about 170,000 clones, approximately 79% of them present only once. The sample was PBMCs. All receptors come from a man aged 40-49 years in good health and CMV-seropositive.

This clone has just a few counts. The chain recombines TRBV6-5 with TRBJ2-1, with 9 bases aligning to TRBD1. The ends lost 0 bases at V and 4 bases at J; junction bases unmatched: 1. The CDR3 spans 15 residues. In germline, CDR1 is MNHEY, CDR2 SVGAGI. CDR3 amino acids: CASSYSGQGYNEQFF. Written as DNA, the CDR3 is TGTGCCAGCAGTTACTCGGGACAGGGATACAATGAGCAGTTCTTC.

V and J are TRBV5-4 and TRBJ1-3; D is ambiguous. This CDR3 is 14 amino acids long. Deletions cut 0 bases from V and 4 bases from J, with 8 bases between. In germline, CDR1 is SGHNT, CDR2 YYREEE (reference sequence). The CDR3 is CASSLEGRGNTIYF. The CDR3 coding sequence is TGTGCCAGCAGCTTGGAAGGGAGGGGAAACACCATATATTTT.

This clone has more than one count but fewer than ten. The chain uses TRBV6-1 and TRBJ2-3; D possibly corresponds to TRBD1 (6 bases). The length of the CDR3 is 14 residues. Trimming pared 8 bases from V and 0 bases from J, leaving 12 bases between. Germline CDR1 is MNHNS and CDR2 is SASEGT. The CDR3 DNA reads TGTGCCAGCGAGGCAGGGGATAGCACAGATACGCAGTATTTT. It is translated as CASEAGDSTDTQYF.

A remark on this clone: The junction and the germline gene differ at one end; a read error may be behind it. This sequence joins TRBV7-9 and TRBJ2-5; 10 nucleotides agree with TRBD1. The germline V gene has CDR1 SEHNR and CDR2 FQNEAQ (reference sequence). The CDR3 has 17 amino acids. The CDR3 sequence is CSSSPHSGQGWMETQYF. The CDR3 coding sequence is TGTTCCAGCAGCCCACATTCGGGACAGGGGTGGATGGAGACCCAGTACTTC.

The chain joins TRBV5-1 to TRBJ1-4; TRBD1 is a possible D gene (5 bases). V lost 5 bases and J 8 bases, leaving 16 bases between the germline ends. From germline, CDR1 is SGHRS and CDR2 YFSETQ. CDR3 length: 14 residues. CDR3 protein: CASSRGGGGEKLFF. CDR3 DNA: TGCGCCAGCAGTCGGGGGGGTGGTGGCGAAAAACTGTTTTTT. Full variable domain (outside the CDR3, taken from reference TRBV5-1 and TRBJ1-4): KAGVTQTPRYLIKTRGQQVTLSCSPISGHRSVSWYQQTPGQGLQFLFEYFSETQRNKGNFPGRFSGRQFSNSRSEMNVSTLELGDSALYLCASSRGGGGEKLFFGSGTQLSVL.

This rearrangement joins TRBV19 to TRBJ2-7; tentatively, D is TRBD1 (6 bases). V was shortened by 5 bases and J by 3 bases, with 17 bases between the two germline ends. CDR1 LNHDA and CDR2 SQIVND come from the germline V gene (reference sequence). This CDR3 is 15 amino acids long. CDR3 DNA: TGTGCCAGTAGTTTCGCACAGGGAATTGGCTACGAGCAGTACTTC. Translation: CASSFAQGIGYEQYF. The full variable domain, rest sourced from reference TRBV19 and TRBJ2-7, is DGGITQSPKYLFRKEGQNVTLSCEQNLNHDAMYWYRQDPGQGLRLIYYSQIVNDFQKGDIAEGYSVSREKKESFPLTVTSAQKNPTAFYLCASSFAQGIGYEQYFGPGTRLTVT.

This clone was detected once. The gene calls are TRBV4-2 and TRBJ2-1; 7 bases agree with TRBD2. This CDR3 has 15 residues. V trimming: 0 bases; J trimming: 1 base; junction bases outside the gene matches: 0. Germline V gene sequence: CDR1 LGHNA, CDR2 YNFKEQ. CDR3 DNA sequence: TGTGCCAGCAGCCAAGAGGGGGGGTCCTACAATGAGCAGTTCTTC. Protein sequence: CASSQEGGSYNEQFF.

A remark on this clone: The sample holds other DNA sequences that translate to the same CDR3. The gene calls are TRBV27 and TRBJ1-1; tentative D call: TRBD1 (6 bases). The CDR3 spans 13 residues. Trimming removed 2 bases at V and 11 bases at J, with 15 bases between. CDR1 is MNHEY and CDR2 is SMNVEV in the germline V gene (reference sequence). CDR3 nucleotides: TGTGCCAGCAGTTTAAGAGGGGGGGTTGAGGCTTTCTTT. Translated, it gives CASSLRGGVEAFF.

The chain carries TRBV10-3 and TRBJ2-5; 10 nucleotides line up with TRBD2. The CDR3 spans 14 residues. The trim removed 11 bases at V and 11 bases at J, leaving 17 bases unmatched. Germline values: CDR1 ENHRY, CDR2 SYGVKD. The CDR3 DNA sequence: TGTGCCGCCTCTAGCGGGGGCATAGGATATGAGCAGTACTTC. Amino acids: CAASSGGIGYEQYF.

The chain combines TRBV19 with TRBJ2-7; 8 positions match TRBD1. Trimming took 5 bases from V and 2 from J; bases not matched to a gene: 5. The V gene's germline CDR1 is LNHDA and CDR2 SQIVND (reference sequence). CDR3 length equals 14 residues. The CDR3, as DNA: TGTGCCAGTAGTCCGGACAGGGCGGCCTACGAGCAGTACTTC. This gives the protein CASSPDRAAYEQYF.

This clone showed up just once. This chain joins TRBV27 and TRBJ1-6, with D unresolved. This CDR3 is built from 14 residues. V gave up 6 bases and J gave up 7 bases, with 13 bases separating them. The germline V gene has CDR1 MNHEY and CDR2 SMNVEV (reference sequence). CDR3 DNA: TGTGCCAGCAGATTTACAGAATACAATTCACCCCTCCACTTT. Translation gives CASRFTEYNSPLHF.

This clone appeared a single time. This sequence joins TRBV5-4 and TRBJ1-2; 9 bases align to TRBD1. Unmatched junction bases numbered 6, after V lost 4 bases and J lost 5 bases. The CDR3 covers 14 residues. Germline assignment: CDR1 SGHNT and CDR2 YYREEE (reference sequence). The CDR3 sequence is CASSRTGVRYGYTF. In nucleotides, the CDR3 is TGTGCCAGCAGCCGGACAGGGGTACGGTATGGCTACACCTTC. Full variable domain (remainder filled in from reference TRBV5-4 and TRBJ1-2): ETGVTQSPTHLIKTRGQQVTLRCSSQSGHNTVSWYQQALGQGPQFIFQYYREEENGRGNFPPRFSGLQFPNYSSELNVNALELDDSALYLCASSRTGVRYGYTFGSGTRLTVV.

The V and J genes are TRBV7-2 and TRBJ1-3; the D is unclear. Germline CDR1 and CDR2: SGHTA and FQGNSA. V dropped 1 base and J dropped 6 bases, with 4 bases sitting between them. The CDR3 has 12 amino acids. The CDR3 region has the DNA TGTGCCAGCAGCTTAGTAGTAAACACCATATATTTT. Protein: CASSLVVNTIYF.

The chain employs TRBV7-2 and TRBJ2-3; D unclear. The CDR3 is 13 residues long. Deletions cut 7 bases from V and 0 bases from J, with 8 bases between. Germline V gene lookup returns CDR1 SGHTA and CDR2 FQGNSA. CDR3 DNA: TGTGCCAGCAAGCCAGCGAGCACAGATACGCAGTATTTT. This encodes CASKPASTDTQYF.

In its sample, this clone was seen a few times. The DNA of the CDR3 is TGTGCCAGCAGCTTAGGGCTAGCGGGGGCCCCGGGAGAGACCCAGTACTTC. This codes for CASSLGLAGAPGETQYF. J is TRBJ2-5 and V is TRBV7-8, with TRBD2 matching 10 bases. From germline, CDR1 is SGHVS and CDR2 FQNEAQ. The ends lost 1 base at V and 4 bases at J; junction bases unmatched: 9. The CDR3 loop spans 17 amino acids. Variable domain in full (rest from reference TRBV7-8 and TRBJ2-5): GAGVSQSPRYKVAKRGQDVALRCDPISGHVSLFWYQQALGQGPEFLTYFQNEAQLDKSGLPSDRFFAERPEGSVSTLKIQRTQQEDSAVYLCASSLGLAGAPGETQYFGPGTRLLVL.

The CDR3 loop is CASSPSVRSNSPLHF. The CDR3 coding sequence is TGTGCCAGCAGCCCCTCGGTTAGGAGTAATTCACCCCTCCACTTT. V gene TRBV14 combines with J gene TRBJ1-6, with D uncertain. Germline loops: CDR1 SGHDN, CDR2 FVKESK. The ends were cut back, 4 bases at V and 6 bases at J, with 13 bases in the middle. This CDR3 has 15 amino acids.

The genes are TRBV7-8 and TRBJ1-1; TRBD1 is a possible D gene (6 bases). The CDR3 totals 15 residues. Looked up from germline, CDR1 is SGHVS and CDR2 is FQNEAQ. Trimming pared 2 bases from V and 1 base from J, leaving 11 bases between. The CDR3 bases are TGTGCCAGCAGCTTACTTCAGACAGGGAACACTGAAGCTTTCTTT. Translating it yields CASSLLQTGNTEAFF.

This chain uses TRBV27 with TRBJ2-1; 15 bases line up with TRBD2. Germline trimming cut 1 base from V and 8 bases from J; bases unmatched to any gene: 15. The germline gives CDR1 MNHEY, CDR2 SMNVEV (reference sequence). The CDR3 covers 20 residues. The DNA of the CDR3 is TGTGCCAGCAGTTTATTAATCTGGACTAGCGGGGGGGGAAACGTGGATGAGCAGTTCTTC. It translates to CASSLLIWTSGGGNVDEQFF.

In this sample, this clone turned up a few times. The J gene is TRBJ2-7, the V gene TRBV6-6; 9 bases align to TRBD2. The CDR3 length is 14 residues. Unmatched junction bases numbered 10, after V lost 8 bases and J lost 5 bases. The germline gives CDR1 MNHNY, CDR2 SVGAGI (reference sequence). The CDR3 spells CASGRGSGGNEQYF. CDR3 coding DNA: TGTGCCAGCGGCCGAGGGAGCGGGGGGAACGAGCAGTACTTC.

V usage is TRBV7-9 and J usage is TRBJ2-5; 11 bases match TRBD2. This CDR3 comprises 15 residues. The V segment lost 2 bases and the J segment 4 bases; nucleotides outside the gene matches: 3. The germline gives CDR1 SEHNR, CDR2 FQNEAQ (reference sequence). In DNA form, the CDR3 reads TGTGCCAGCAGCTTACACGGACTAGCGGGAGAGACCCAGTACTTC. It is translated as CASSLHGLAGETQYF.

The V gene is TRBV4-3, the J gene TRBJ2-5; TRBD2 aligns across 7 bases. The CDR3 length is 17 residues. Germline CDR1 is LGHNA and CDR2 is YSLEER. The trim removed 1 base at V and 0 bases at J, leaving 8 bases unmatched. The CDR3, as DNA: TGCGCCAGCAGCCAAGGACGGGGGGTCCCGTACCAAGAGACCCAGTACTTC. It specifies CASSQGRGVPYQETQYF.

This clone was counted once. The CDR3 spells CASRSRGGGYSGNTIYF. In DNA form, the CDR3 reads TGTGCCAGCAGATCACGCGGGGGAGGGTACTCTGGAAACACCATATATTTT. This sequence joins TRBV7-9 and TRBJ1-3; a weak D match, TRBD1 (5 bases). CDR3 length: 17 residues. The germline V gene has CDR1 SEHNR and CDR2 FQNEAQ (reference sequence). Trimming pared 6 bases from V and 0 bases from J, leaving 18 bases between.

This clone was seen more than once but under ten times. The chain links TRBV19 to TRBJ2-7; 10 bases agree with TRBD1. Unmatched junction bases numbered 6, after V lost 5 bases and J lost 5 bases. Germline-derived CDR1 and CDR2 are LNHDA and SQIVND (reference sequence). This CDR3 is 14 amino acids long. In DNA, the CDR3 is TGTGCCAGTAGTGGGGACAGGGGAGGAGACGAGCAGTACTTC. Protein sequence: CASSGDRGGDEQYF.

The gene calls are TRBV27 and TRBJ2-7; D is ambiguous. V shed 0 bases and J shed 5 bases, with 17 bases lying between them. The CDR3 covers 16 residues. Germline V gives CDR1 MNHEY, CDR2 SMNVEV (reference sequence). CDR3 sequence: CASSLSRHYLSDEQYF. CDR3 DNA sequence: TGTGCCAGCAGTTTATCTAGGCACTACCTGTCCGACGAGCAGTACTTC.

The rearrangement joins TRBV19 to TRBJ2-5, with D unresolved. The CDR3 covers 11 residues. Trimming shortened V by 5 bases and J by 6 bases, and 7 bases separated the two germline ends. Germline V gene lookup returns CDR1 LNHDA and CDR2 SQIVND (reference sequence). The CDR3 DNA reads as TGTGCCAGTAGTTTCCTTAAGACCCAGTACTTC. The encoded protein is CASSFLKTQYF.

The CDR3 loop reads CASSPLPDRVDYF. The CDR3 DNA reads as TGTGCCAGCTCACCACTACCGGACAGGGTTGATTACTTC. The rearrangement uses TRBV18 and TRBJ2-7, with 8 bases lining up with TRBD1. With 1 base clipped from V and 13 bases from J, the junction kept 9 bases outside the gene matches. Germline loops: CDR1 KGHSH, CDR2 LQKENI. This CDR3 is built from 13 residues.